The clone carrying this TCR beta chain was observed many times. Its target is not known. This record belongs to a study of T cells in Graves' hyperthyroidism and ophthalmopathy. Overall study: Staff took peripheral blood when the initial diagnosis was made, before any treatment began.

Uncontrolled infection, other autoimmune disease, pregnancy or lactation excluded patients. Amplification yielded TCR beta CDR3 regions, with RNA transcripts as the source. RT-PCR in the first round (using the HTBI primer set) targeted the TCR CDR3. TCRdb fed the multiplex PCR reads into MiXCR, producing one record per CDR3 protein. This table holds roughly 640,000 distinct CDR3 sequences, 16% found once. With 6 bases removed from V and 6 bases from J, the gap between germline ends came to 7 bases. Per the germline V gene, CDR1 is DFQATT and CDR2 is SNEGSKA (reference sequence). The CDR3 runs to 10 residues. Study findings and constraints: Model output signaled ophthalmopathy a median roughly 6.5 months ahead of onset. Separation of ophthalmopathy from stable hyperthyroidism was achieved by a 13 V-J model.

This sequence originates from a middle-aged woman with Graves' ophthalmopathy. The sample comprised blood. This chain uses TRBV20-1 with TRBJ2-3, with D uncertain. The chain's CDR3 is CSAPGDTQYF. CDR3 sequence (DNA): TGCAGTGCCCCCGGTGATACGCAGTATTTT.